This T cell receptor (beta chain) was identified during a study of T cell changes during pregnancy in multiple sclerosis. Trimming took 2 bases from V and 8 from J; bases not matched to a gene: 12. From germline, CDR1 is ENHRY and CDR2 SYGVKD. The CDR3 is 16 amino acids. Assay used: immunoSEQ multiplex PCR; TCRdb lists only in-frame clones, some missing. This sample has about 49,000 clones; about 90% occur once, and the top ten carry about 0.41%. The chain links TRBV10-3 to TRBJ1-2, with 9 positions matching TRBD1. The source of this sequence is a female donor in good health, enrolled as a control in a pregnancy study. The specimen comprised CD4+ T cells from peripheral blood mononuclear cells, sampled in the second trimester of pregnancy. The CDR3 here is CAISERPGTGNEGYTF. Here the CDR3 DNA reads TGTGCCATCAGTGAGCGCCCCGGGACAGGGAACGAGGGCTACACCTTC.